Below, 29 T cell receptor beta chains from the same sample are listed, as sequenced in a study of T cells in localized non-small cell lung cancer. This table comes from immunoSEQ multiplex PCR, and its TCRdb copy is limited to in-frame clones, with some not included. The sample lists tens of thousands of clones, around 83% occurring once. The input for sequencing was PBMCs, taken before any cancer treatment. The origin of the receptors is a man between 35 and 75 years old with stage II lung adenocarcinoma.

This clone has a handful of counts. J is TRBJ2-3 and V is TRBV9, with D maybe TRBD1 (5 bases). The germline gives CDR1 SGDLS, CDR2 YYNGEE. The CDR3 length is 15 residues. Trimming took 2 bases from V and 2 from J, leaving 12 bases between them. The CDR3 DNA sequence: TGTGCCAGCAGCGTTAGGGGATTTTCCACAGATACGCAGTATTTT. This encodes CASSVRGFSTDTQYF.

This clone was recorded a few times. The V gene is TRBV7-3, the J gene TRBJ1-4, with D possibly matching TRBD1 (5 bases). The CDR3 consists of 14 residues. Germline CDR1 SGHTA, CDR2 FQGTGA. V was pared by 5 bases and J by 14 bases, with 21 bases between. CDR3 sequence reads: CASSPPGQPFNLFF. The CDR3 DNA is TGTGCCAGCAGCCCCCCGGGGCAGCCCTTTAATCTGTTTTTT. Together with reference TRBV7-3 and TRBJ1-4, the CDR3 gives the full variable domain: GAGVSQTPSNKVTEKGKYVELRCDPISGHTALYWYRQSLGQGPEFLIYFQGTGAADDSGLPNDRFFAVRPEGSVSTLKIQRTERGDSAVYLCASSPPGQPFNLFFGSGTQLSVL.

CDR3 protein: CASSPYSGTSGTYNEQFF. CDR3 in DNA: TGTGCCAGCAGCCCTTATTCCGGGACTAGCGGAACCTACAATGAGCAGTTCTTC. The rearrangement uses TRBV7-9 and TRBJ2-1; 11 positions match TRBD2. J was trimmed by 2 bases and V by 5 bases; bases with no gene match: 11. The CDR3 is 18 amino acids. Germline CDR1 is SEHNR and CDR2 is FQNEAQ (reference sequence).

This clone was recorded a few times. V is TRBV7-8 and J is TRBJ2-7; unclear D gene. CDR3 size: 15 residues. V was trimmed by 4 bases and J by 0 bases, leaving 13 bases between them. CDR1 and CDR2 from the germline V gene are SGHVS and FQNEAQ. CDR3 sequence (DNA): TGTGCCAGCAGCTCTACTCTCTTAGTCTCCTACGAGCAGTACTTC. This sequence encodes CASSSTLLVSYEQYF.

The chain links TRBV28 to TRBJ2-6, with 8 bases lining up with TRBD1. CDR1 and CDR2 from the germline V gene are MDHEN and SYDVKM. The J segment lost 2 bases and the V segment lost 6 bases, leaving 6 bases of the junction unmatched. There are 16 residues in the CDR3. CDR3 sequence: CASRRAGGAGANVLTF. The CDR3 coding sequence is TGTGCCAGCAGGAGAGCAGGGGGCGCTGGGGCCAACGTCCTGACTTTC.

The V gene is TRBV5-6, the J gene TRBJ2-5; TRBD2 aligns across 8 bases. CDR1 is SGHDT, CDR2 YYEEEE, per germline. V was clipped by 3 bases and J by 5 bases; unmatched bases: 12. This CDR3 has 16 residues. The CDR3: CASSYRVAGPRETQYF. Here the CDR3 DNA reads TGTGCCAGCAGCTATCGGGTAGCGGGGCCTCGGGAGACCCAGTACTTC.

The rearrangement links TRBV29-1 to TRBJ2-6; TRBD2 matches at 10 bases. The CDR3 spans 17 residues. The germline V gene has CDR1 SQVTM and CDR2 ANQGSEA. Trimming took 0 bases from V and 0 from J; bases not matched to a gene: 2. The CDR3 region is CSVEDGTSASGANVLTF. DNA of the CDR3: TGCAGCGTTGAAGATGGGACTAGCGCCTCTGGGGCCAACGTCCTGACTTTC.

The chain employs TRBV7-3 and TRBJ2-3; TRBD2 matches 11 bases. Germline V gives CDR1 SGHTA, CDR2 FQGTGA. Unmatched junction bases numbered 4, after V lost 2 bases and J lost 3 bases. The CDR3 is made up of 16 amino acids. CDR3 DNA: TGTGCCAGCAGCTTAGTAGCGGGGGGGACGACAGATACGCAGTATTTT. This gives the protein CASSLVAGGTTDTQYF.

The chain employs TRBV11-3 and TRBJ2-2; D ambiguous. Germline assignment: CDR1 SGHNT and CDR2 YENEEA. The CDR3 contains 12 residues. With 10 bases removed from V and 5 bases from J, the gap between germline ends came to 11 bases. CDR3 DNA sequence: TGTGCCACCTCGTCATTTACCGGGGAGCTGTTTTTT. The encoded protein is CATSSFTGELFF.

The chain couples TRBV2 to TRBJ2-1, with 8 nucleotides matching TRBD2. From germline, CDR1 is SNHLY and CDR2 FYNNEI. CDR3 size: 17 residues. The trim removed 6 bases at V and 0 bases at J, leaving 10 bases unmatched. This chain's CDR3 is CASSSLSGKSSYNEQFF. DNA of the CDR3: TGTGCCAGCAGCTCACTTAGCGGGAAGAGCTCCTACAATGAGCAGTTCTTC.

The chain is built from TRBV9 and TRBJ2-5; D may be TRBD1 (6 bases). The CDR3 extends over 13 amino acids. The V end was cut by 5 bases, the J end by 3 bases, with 11 bases between. CDR1 and CDR2 (germline): SGDLS, YYNGEE. The CDR3 loop reads CASSLQGEETQYF. The CDR3 DNA follows: TGTGCCAGCAGTTTACAGGGTGAAGAGACCCAGTACTTC.

This chain joins TRBV28 and TRBJ2-6, with TRBD1 matching over 10 bases. Germline values: CDR1 MDHEN, CDR2 SYDVKM. The junction had 5 bases not matched to a gene; V was cut back by 4 bases and J by 2 bases. The CDR3 runs to 17 residues. DNA of the CDR3: TGTGCCAGCAGTTACCCAGGGACAGGGGCTGGGGCCAACGTCCTGACTTTC. It translates to CASSYPGTGAGANVLTF.

The chain has TRBV9 and TRBJ1-2; D uncertain. Germline values: CDR1 SGDLS, CDR2 YYNGEE. The CDR3 has 13 amino acids. Trimming removed 0 bases at V and 4 bases at J, with 7 bases between. DNA of the CDR3: TGTGCCAGCAGCGTAGATTCGGGCTATGGCTACACCTTC. Translation: CASSVDSGYGYTF.

The chain joins TRBV4-2 to TRBJ2-2, with TRBD1 as a possible D gene (6 bases). The length of the CDR3 is 15 residues. Germline V gene lookup returns CDR1 LGHNA and CDR2 YNFKEQ. Trimming shortened V by 2 bases and J by 7 bases, and 14 bases separated the two germline ends. CDR3 amino acids: CASSQSNQGIGELFF. The CDR3 region has the DNA TGTGCCAGCAGCCAATCAAACCAGGGGATCGGGGAGCTGTTTTTT.

The rearrangement uses TRBV28 and TRBJ2-3; TRBD1 aligns across 9 bases. V lost 6 bases to trimming and J lost 2 bases; unmatched junction nucleotides: 6. CDR3 length equals 15 residues. Germline-derived CDR1 and CDR2 are MDHEN and SYDVKM. The CDR3 nucleotides are TGTGCCAGCAGCCTACAGGGGGCGCCCACAGATACGCAGTATTTT. Amino acid sequence: CASSLQGAPTDTQYF.

This clone was seen a few times. V and J are TRBV19 and TRBJ1-1; 9 bases fit TRBD1. V gave up 7 bases and J gave up 1 base; unmatched junction bases: 1. CDR1 LNHDA and CDR2 SQIVND come from the germline V gene (reference sequence). The length of the CDR3 is 13 residues. The CDR3: CASNRGRNTEAFF. For the CDR3, the DNA is TGTGCCAGTAACAGGGGGCGGAACACTGAAGCTTTCTTT.

The gene calls are TRBV19 and TRBJ2-3; tentative D call: TRBD2 (5 bases). V lost 5 bases to trimming and J lost 5 bases, with 8 bases between them. This CDR3 is 12 amino acids long. Germline CDR1 reads LNHDA; CDR2 reads SQIVND (reference sequence). The CDR3 loop reads CASSYSEDTQYF. For the CDR3, the DNA is TGTGCCAGTAGTTATAGCGAAGATACGCAGTATTTT.

This clone was detected once. J is TRBJ2-3 and V is TRBV27; possibly TRBD1 for D (6 bases). V gave up 2 bases and J gave up 0 bases, with 6 bases separating them. There are 14 residues in the CDR3. Germline V gene data show CDR1 as MNHEY and CDR2 as SMNVEV (reference sequence). DNA of the CDR3: TGTGCCAGCAGTTTAGGACAGAGCACAGATACGCAGTATTTT. Protein: CASSLGQSTDTQYF.

This sequence joins TRBV11-3 and TRBJ2-1; D uncertain. Deletions cut 2 bases from V and 0 bases from J, with 11 bases between. CDR1 and CDR2 from the germline V gene are SGHNT and YENEEA. The CDR3 has 16 amino acids. The CDR3 coding sequence is TGTGCCAGCAGCTTACGGGCCCCCAGCTCCTACAATGAGCAGTTCTTC. This sequence encodes CASSLRAPSSYNEQFF.

The chain uses TRBV13 and TRBJ2-1, with D possibly TRBD2 on 5 matching bases. Germline V gives CDR1 PRHDT, CDR2 FYEKMQ (reference sequence). V lost 4 bases to trimming and J lost 1 base, with 17 bases between them. CDR3 length: 17 residues. CDR3 region: CASSSRVDRISYNEQFF. For the CDR3, the DNA is TGTGCCAGCAGCTCGAGGGTTGACCGCATTTCCTACAATGAGCAGTTCTTC.

The chain carries TRBV27 and TRBJ1-2; TRBD1 is a possible D gene (6 bases). Trimming took 5 bases from V and 8 from J, leaving 12 bases between them. The CDR3 is made up of 12 amino acids. Germline V CDR1 and CDR2: MNHEY, SMNVEV (reference sequence). This chain's CDR3 is CASSPFRGGYTF. CDR3 sequence (DNA): TGTGCCAGCAGTCCCTTCAGGGGCGGCTACACCTTC.

The chain recombines TRBV5-6 with TRBJ2-3; no clear D gene. V was trimmed by 4 bases and J by 2 bases, leaving 2 bases between them. This CDR3 comprises 11 residues. Germline assignment: CDR1 SGHDT and CDR2 YYEEEE. The CDR3 loop is CASSVTDTQYF. CDR3 DNA: TGTGCCAGCAGCGTCACAGATACGCAGTATTTT. Based on the CDR3 plus reference TRBV5-6 and TRBJ2-3, the full variable domain is DAGVTQSPTHLIKTRGQQVTLRCSPKSGHDTVSWYQQALGQGPQFIFQYYEEEERQRGNFPDRFSGHQFPNYSSELNVNALLLGDSALYLCASSVTDTQYFGPGTRLTVL.

The chain has TRBV7-9 and TRBJ1-5, with unresolved D. The germline gives CDR1 SEHNR, CDR2 FQNEAQ (reference sequence). CDR3 size: 14 residues. V lost 5 bases and J lost 6, with 14 bases in between. The DNA for the CDR3 is TGTGCCAGCAGCCCCCCTTCTATCGGTCAGCCCCAGCATTTT. Translating it yields CASSPPSIGQPQHF. The variable domain in full, completed from reference TRBV7-9 and TRBJ1-5, reads DTGVSQNPRHKITKRGQNVTFRCDPISEHNRLYWYRQTLGQGPEFLTYFQNEAQLEKSRLLSDRFSAERPKGSFSTLEIQRTEQGDSAMYLCASSPPSIGQPQHFGDGTRLSIL.

This rearrangement joins TRBV7-9 to TRBJ1-1; D gene uncertain. Germline values: CDR1 SEHNR, CDR2 FQNEAQ (reference sequence). The ends were cut back, 3 bases at V and 10 bases at J, with 9 bases in the middle. The CDR3 loop spans 11 amino acids. The CDR3 protein is CASSFLGGAFF. CDR3 coding DNA: TGTGCCAGCAGCTTTTTGGGAGGAGCTTTCTTT. Variable domain in full (rest from reference TRBV7-9 and TRBJ1-1): DTGVSQNPRHKITKRGQNVTFRCDPISEHNRLYWYRQTLGQGPEFLTYFQNEAQLEKSRLLSDRFSAERPKGSFSTLEIQRTEQGDSAMYLCASSFLGGAFFGQGTRLTVV.

The CDR3 DNA reads as TGTGCCAGTAGTGCCCGGGGGGGGGCCGCCGCTGAAGCTTTCTTT. It codes for CASSARGGAAAEAFF. The chain has TRBV19 and TRBJ1-1; TRBD1 is a possible D gene (6 bases). V lost 5 bases to trimming and J lost 6 bases, with 19 bases between them. This CDR3 is built from 15 residues. Germline assignment: CDR1 LNHDA and CDR2 SQIVND (reference sequence).

The rearrangement joins TRBV10-3 to TRBJ2-3; no reliable D call. Germline values: CDR1 ENHRY, CDR2 SYGVKD. V was shortened by 0 bases and J by 0 bases, with 10 bases between the two germline ends. The CDR3 spans 16 residues. CDR3: CAISESSITSTDTQYF. The CDR3 coding sequence is TGTGCCATCAGTGAGTCGAGCATTACTAGCACAGATACGCAGTATTTT.

This sequence joins TRBV30 and TRBJ1-1; D might be TRBD1 (6 bases). Per germline, CDR1 GTSNPN and CDR2 SVGIG (reference sequence). The CDR3 contains 13 residues. V lost 4 bases and J 2 bases, leaving 11 bases between the germline ends. DNA of the CDR3: TGTGCCTGGATAGGGGGTGGAAACACTGAAGCTTTCTTT. This codes for CAWIGGGNTEAFF.

CDR3 residues: CASSDSGQGPKYSNQPQHF. The DNA of the CDR3 is TGTGCCAGCAGTGACTCTGGACAGGGGCCTAAATATAGCAATCAGCCCCAGCATTTT. The rearrangement uses TRBV6-4 and TRBJ1-5, with TRBD1 matching 9 bases. The CDR3 covers 19 residues. Looked up from germline, CDR1 is MRHNA and CDR2 is SNTAGT. J gave up 0 bases and V 0 bases, and 9 bases lay outside the gene matches.

This clone appeared a single time. The J gene is TRBJ2-7, the V gene TRBV10-3; TRBD1 agrees at 9 bases. With V trimmed by 4 bases and J by 5 bases, 9 bases remained unmatched. CDR3 length: 15 amino acids. The germline CDR1 and CDR2 sequences are ENHRY and SYGVKD. CDR3 in amino acids: CAISAPDRGKNEQYF. The CDR3 region has the DNA TGTGCCATCAGTGCCCCGGACAGGGGTAAAAACGAGCAGTACTTC.